The 11 T cell receptor beta chains given below trace back to one sample, sequenced in a study of identical twins. TCRdb processed the 5' RACE reads anew with MiXCR; each CDR3 protein has one entry. The sample records just under 550,000 distinct CDR3 sequences, around 15% being singletons. These data were also reused for a study on yellow fever vaccine responses in identical twins.

Sample: CD4+ T cells sorted from blood. The receptors come from a woman aged 18-29 years in good health.

The chain combines TRBV7-2 with TRBJ2-1; 11 bases match TRBD2. CDR1 is SGHTA, CDR2 FQGNSA, per germline. This CDR3 comprises 17 residues. Trimming removed 3 bases from V and 1 base from J; junction bases left unmatched: 5. As DNA, the CDR3 is TGTGCCAGCAGCTTTGGCCGACTAGCGGGATCCTACAATGAGCAGTTCTTC. This gives the protein CASSFGRLAGSYNEQFF.

On this clonotype: This sequence may be a read error, since a much larger clone differs from it by one base. The chain carries TRBV12-3 or TRBV12-4 and TRBJ2-3, with a possible D match to TRBD1 (6 bases). The ends were cut back, 7 bases at V and 3 bases at J, with 17 bases in the middle. The CDR3 loop spans 15 amino acids. CDR3 in amino acids: CASNLGAVTTDTQYF. The CDR3 bases are TGTGCCAGCAATTTGGGGGCAGTTACTACAGATACGCAGTATTTT.

V is TRBV5-1 and J is TRBJ2-1; TRBD2 aligns across 9 bases. V gave up 4 bases and J gave up 3 bases; unmatched junction bases: 5. The CDR3 is 15 residues long. Germline V gene data show CDR1 as SGHRS and CDR2 as YFSETQ. The CDR3 region is CASSAVAGVYNEQFF. The CDR3 DNA reads TGCGCCAGCAGCGCCGTAGCGGGAGTCTACAATGAGCAGTTCTTC. The full variable domain, in which reference TRBV5-1 and TRBJ2-1 provide the parts outside the CDR3, is KAGVTQTPRYLIKTRGQQVTLSCSPISGHRSVSWYQQTPGQGLQFLFEYFSETQRNKGNFPGRFSGRQFSNSRSEMNVSTLELGDSALYLCASSAVAGVYNEQFFGPGTRLTVL.

This clonotype was detected many times. This chain links TRBV5-5 with TRBJ2-1; TRBD2 is a possible D gene (5 bases). Germline loops: CDR1 SGHKS, CDR2 YYEKEE (reference sequence). V gave up 7 bases and J gave up 2 bases, with 16 bases separating them. The CDR3 contains 15 residues. The CDR3 bases are TGTGCCAGCGTGCTTAATGTACTAGCCTACAATGAGCAGTTCTTC. Translated, it gives CASVLNVLAYNEQFF. Combining the CDR3 with reference TRBV5-5 and TRBJ2-1 gives the whole variable domain DAGVTQSPTHLIKTRGQQVTLRCSPISGHKSVSWYQQVLGQGPQFIFQYYEKEERGRGNFPDRFSARQFPNYSSELNVNALLLGDSALYLCASVLNVLAYNEQFFGPGTRLTVL.

This clonotype was observed a handful of times. V usage is TRBV4-2 and J usage is TRBJ2-1, with TRBD2 identical over 7 bases. Per germline, CDR1 LGHNA and CDR2 YNFKEQ. Unmatched junction bases numbered 6, after V lost 0 bases and J lost 13 bases. The CDR3 runs 13 residues. The CDR3 DNA follows: TGTGCCAGCAGCCAAGAAGGCGGGGGAATACAGTTCTTC. The encoded protein is CASSQEGGGIQFF.

This clonotype came up many times. The J gene is TRBJ2-1, the V gene TRBV29-1; possibly TRBD1 or TRBD2 for D (6 bases each). The CDR3 consists of 13 residues. From germline, CDR1 is SQVTM and CDR2 ANQGSEA. Between the trimmed V and J ends, which lost 5 bases and 8 bases, there was a span of 16 bases. The CDR3 spells CSVRDTPGDEQFF. The CDR3 bases are TGCAGCGTTCGGGACACCCCGGGGGATGAGCAGTTCTTC.

This clonotype was counted a few times. The rearrangement joins TRBV20-1 to TRBJ2-1, with TRBD1 identical over 9 bases. V trimming: 1 base; J trimming: 3 bases; junction bases outside the gene matches: 4. This CDR3 contains 15 residues. Per the germline V gene, CDR1 is DFQATT and CDR2 is SNEGSKA (reference sequence). Here the CDR3 DNA reads TGCAGTGCTAGAGTCCGGGACAGGGTCTACAATGAGCAGTTCTTC. It yields the protein CSARVRDRVYNEQFF.

The sample holds a few counts of this clonotype. As DNA, the CDR3 is TGTGCCAGCAGCCTTATTCAGGGAGATGGCTACACCTTC. Protein sequence: CASSLIQGDGYTF. The chain recombines TRBV5-6 with TRBJ1-2; possible D gene TRBD1, 5 bases. The V gene lost 4 bases and the J gene lost 6 bases, with 13 bases spanning the gap. The CDR3 is 13 amino acids. Germline CDR1 reads SGHDT; CDR2 reads YYEEEE.

CDR3 loop: CASSLVATSGRNYNEQFF. The CDR3 nucleotides are TGTGCCAGCAGCTTAGTAGCGACTAGCGGGAGGAACTACAATGAGCAGTTCTTC. J is TRBJ2-1 and V is TRBV11-2; 13 bases are a match to TRBD2. Germline assignment: CDR1 SGHAT and CDR2 FQNNGV. Germline trimming cut 1 base from V and 3 bases from J; bases unmatched to any gene: 6. This CDR3 has 18 amino acids.

This clonotype has a handful of counts. The rearrangement uses TRBV12-3 or TRBV12-4 and TRBJ2-1, with 11 bases matching TRBD2. This CDR3 is built from 17 residues. Trimming at V came to 3 bases and at J to 4 bases, leaving 8 bases not matched to a gene. The CDR3 coding sequence is TGTGCCAGCAGTTTGCTTTTGGCTAGCGGGGGGTACAATGAGCAGTTCTTC. Translation gives CASSLLLASGGYNEQFF.

This clonotype was observed a handful of times. The chain joins TRBV7-9 to TRBJ2-3; no clear D gene. Trimming pared 3 bases from V and 0 bases from J, leaving 13 bases between. CDR3 length: 16 amino acids. Germline values: CDR1 SEHNR, CDR2 FQNEAQ (reference sequence). CDR3 nucleotides: TGTGCCAGCAGCTTTGGGGTTTCACCTAGCACAGATACGCAGTATTTT. Translation gives CASSFGVSPSTDTQYF.